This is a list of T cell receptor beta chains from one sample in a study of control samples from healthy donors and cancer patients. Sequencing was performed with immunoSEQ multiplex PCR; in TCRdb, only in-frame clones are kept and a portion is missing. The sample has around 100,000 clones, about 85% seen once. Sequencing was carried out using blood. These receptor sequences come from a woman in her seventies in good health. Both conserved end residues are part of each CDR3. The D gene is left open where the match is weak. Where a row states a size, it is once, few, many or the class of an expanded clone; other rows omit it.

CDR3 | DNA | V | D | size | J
CSVPGGLGYGYTF | TGCAGCGTTCCAGGGGGCTTAGGCTATGGCTACACCTTC | TRBV29-1 | TRBD1 | few | TRBJ1-2
CASSPSSGHVPGREEKLFF | TGTGCCAGCAGCCCTTCCTCGGGACACGTCCCGGGTCGTGAGGAAAAACTGTTTTTT | TRBV7-2 | - | - | TRBJ1-4
CSASGGRGAYEQYF | TGCAGTGCTAGTGGCGGGAGGGGGGCCTACGAGCAGTACTTC | TRBV20-1 | TRBD2 | - | TRBJ2-7
CASSEGGKVAEAFF | TGTGCCAGCAGTGAGGGAGGGAAGGTCGCTGAAGCTTTCTTT | TRBV6-1 | - | - | TRBJ1-1
CASSLVEGTVGTEAFF | TGTGCCAGCAGCTTAGTTGAGGGGACAGTTGGGACTGAAGCTTTCTTT | TRBV7-8 | TRBD1 | - | TRBJ1-1
CASSEYLDRGGNQPQHF | TGTGCCAGCAGTGAGTATCTGGACAGAGGGGGCAATCAGCCCCAGCATTTT | TRBV6-4 | - | - | TRBJ1-5
CASSIYGTQYF | TGTGCCAGCAGCATTTACGGGACCCAGTACTTC | TRBV7-9 | - | - | TRBJ2-5
CAWSGGRQGANEKLFF | TGTGCCTGGAGTGGAGGGAGACAGGGGGCTAATGAAAAACTGTTTTTT | TRBV30 | TRBD1 | few | TRBJ1-4
CASSKPPEGANVLTF | TGTGCCAGCAGTAAGCCCCCCGAGGGGGCCAACGTCCTGACTTTC | TRBV6-5 | - | - | TRBJ2-6
CAAWRPMNTEAFF | TGTGCCGCTTGGCGGCCCATGAACACTGAAGCTTTCTTT | TRBV13 | - | - | TRBJ1-1
CASSPQGALYSPLHF | TGTGCCAGCAGCCCCCAGGGGGCGCTTTATTCACCCCTCCACTTT | TRBV7-2 | TRBD1 | few | TRBJ1-6
CASSLDGWDLLERREGYTF | TGTGCCAGCAGCTTAGACGGATGGGACCTGCTAGAGCGGAGGGAGGGCTACACCTTC | TRBV11-2 | - | - | TRBJ1-2
CAISSDDASNTGELFF | TGTGCCATCAGTTCTGACGACGCATCGAACACCGGGGAGCTGTTTTTT | TRBV10-3 | - | - | TRBJ2-2
CASSNPGLQGGYTF | TGTGCCAGCTCTAACCCAGGACTCCAAGGGGGCTACACCTTC | TRBV7-8 | - | - | TRBJ1-2
CASSTSRSTGLNEQYF | TGTGCCAGCAGTACAAGCCGCTCGACAGGGTTGAACGAGCAGTACTTC | TRBV27 | TRBD1 | - | TRBJ2-7
CASSQVRSGYTF | TGTGCCAGCAGCCAAGTACGCAGTGGCTACACCTTC | TRBV3-1/TRBV3-2 | - | - | TRBJ1-2
CASSLASTIVTEAFF | TGTGCCAGCAGCTTAGCCTCAACCATAGTCACTGAAGCTTTCTTT | TRBV13 | - | - | TRBJ1-1
CSVRTGRTGELFF | TGCAGCGTCCGGACAGGGAGGACCGGGGAGCTGTTTTTT | TRBV29-1 | TRBD1 | - | TRBJ2-2
CAISPDRNQPQHF | TGTGCCATCAGCCCCGATCGCAATCAGCCCCAGCATTTT | TRBV10-3 | - | - | TRBJ1-5
CAWSVFGGVSKGYTF | TGTGCCTGGAGTGTTTTTGGGGGCGTGTCGAAAGGCTACACCTTC | TRBV30 | - | - | TRBJ1-2
CASSFAGGYTEAFF | TGTGCCAGCAGCTTTGCAGGGGGGTACACTGAAGCTTTCTTT | TRBV7-3 | TRBD1 | once | TRBJ1-1
CASTIGGNSNQPQHF | TGTGCCAGCACCATCGGGGGAAATAGCAATCAGCCCCAGCATTTT | TRBV28 | - | - | TRBJ1-5
CASSSLGVGTQYF | TGCGCCAGCAGTTCACTAGGGGTCGGAACGCAGTATTTT | TRBV10-1 | - | - | TRBJ2-3
CASSPFEGTGELFF | TGTGCCAGCTCACCATTTGAGGGTACCGGGGAGCTGTTTTTT | TRBV18 | - | - | TRBJ2-2
CASGYLPMGLAGVGTQYF | TGTGCCAGCGGCTACCTCCCAATGGGACTAGCGGGAGTCGGTACGCAGTATTTT | TRBV5-4 | TRBD2 | - | TRBJ2-3
CASSLTLLQGMVVGYTF | TGTGCCAGCAGCCTCACACTACTACAGGGGATGGTAGTTGGCTACACCTTC | TRBV5-5 | TRBD1 | - | TRBJ1-2